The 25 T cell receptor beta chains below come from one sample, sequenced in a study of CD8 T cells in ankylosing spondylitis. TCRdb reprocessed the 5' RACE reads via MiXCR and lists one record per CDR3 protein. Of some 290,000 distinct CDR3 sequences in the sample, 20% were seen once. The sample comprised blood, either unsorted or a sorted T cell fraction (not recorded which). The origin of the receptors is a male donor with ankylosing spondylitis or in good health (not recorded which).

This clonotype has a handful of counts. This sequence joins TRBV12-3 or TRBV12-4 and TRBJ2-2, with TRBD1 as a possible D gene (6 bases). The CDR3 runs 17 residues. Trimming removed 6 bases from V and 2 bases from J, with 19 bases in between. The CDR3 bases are TGTGCCAGCAGAAATCGGCCGGGACAACCAAACACCGGGGAGCTGTTTTTT. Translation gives CASRNRPGQPNTGELFF.

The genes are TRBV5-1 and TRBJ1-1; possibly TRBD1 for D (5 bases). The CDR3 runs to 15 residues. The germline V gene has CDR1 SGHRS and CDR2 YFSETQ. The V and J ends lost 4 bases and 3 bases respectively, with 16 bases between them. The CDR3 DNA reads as TGCGCCAGCAGCCCTATCCCTACGGGGCACACTGAAGCTTTCTTT. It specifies CASSPIPTGHTEAFF.

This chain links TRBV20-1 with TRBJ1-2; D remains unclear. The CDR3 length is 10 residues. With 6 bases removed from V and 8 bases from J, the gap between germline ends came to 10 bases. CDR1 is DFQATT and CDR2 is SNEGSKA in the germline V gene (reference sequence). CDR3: CSAGPEGYTF. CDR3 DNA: TGCAGTGCCGGCCCAGAGGGCTACACCTTC.

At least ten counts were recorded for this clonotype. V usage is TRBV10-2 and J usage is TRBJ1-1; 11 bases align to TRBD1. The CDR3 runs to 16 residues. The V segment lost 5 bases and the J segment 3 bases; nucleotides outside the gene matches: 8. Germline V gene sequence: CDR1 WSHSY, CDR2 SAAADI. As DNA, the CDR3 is TGCGCCAGCAGTAGCGGACAGGGGGCAACGTACACTGAAGCTTTCTTT. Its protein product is CASSSGQGATYTEAFF.

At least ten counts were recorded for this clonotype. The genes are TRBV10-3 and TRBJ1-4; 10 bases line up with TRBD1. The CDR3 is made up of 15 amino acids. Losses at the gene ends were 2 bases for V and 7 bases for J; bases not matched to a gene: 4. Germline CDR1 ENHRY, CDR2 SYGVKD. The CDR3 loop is CAISEDRGRSEKLFF. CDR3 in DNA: TGTGCCATCAGTGAGGACAGGGGGCGTTCTGAAAAACTGTTTTTT.

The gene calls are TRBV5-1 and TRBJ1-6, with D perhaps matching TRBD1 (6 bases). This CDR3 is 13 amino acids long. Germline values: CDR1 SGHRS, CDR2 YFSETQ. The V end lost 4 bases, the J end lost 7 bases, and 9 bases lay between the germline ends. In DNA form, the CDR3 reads TGCGCCAGCAGCAACGACAGGAATTCACCCCTCCACTTT. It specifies CASSNDRNSPLHF. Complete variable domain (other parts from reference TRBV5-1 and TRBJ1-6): KAGVTQTPRYLIKTRGQQVTLSCSPISGHRSVSWYQQTPGQGLQFLFEYFSETQRNKGNFPGRFSGRQFSNSRSEMNVSTLELGDSALYLCASSNDRNSPLHFGNGTRLTVT.

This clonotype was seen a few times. The chain's CDR3 is CASSSTGTSTDTQYF. The CDR3 region has the DNA TGCGCCAGCAGCTCCACCGGGACAAGCACAGATACGCAGTATTTT. The chain recombines TRBV5-1 with TRBJ2-3, with TRBD1 as a possible D gene (6 bases). Trimming pared 3 bases from V and 0 bases from J, leaving 11 bases between. Germline CDR1 SGHRS, CDR2 YFSETQ. The CDR3 has 15 amino acids.

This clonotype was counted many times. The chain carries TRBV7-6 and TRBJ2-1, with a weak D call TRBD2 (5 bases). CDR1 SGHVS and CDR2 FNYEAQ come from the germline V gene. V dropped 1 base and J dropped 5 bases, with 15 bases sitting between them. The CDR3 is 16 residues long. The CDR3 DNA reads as TGTGCCAGCAGCTTAGATGCCTACGGACTCAACAATGAGCAGTTCTTC. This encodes CASSLDAYGLNNEQFF.

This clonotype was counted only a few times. DNA of the CDR3: TGCAGTGCTAGATCCGGGACAGGGACCTACGAGCAGTACGTC. Its protein is CSARSGTGTYEQYV. This chain links TRBV20-1 with TRBJ2-7; 9 bases map to TRBD1. The V gene's germline CDR1 is DFQATT and CDR2 SNEGSKA (reference sequence). The CDR3 is made up of 14 amino acids. The V and J ends lost 2 bases and 2 bases, in that order; junction bases with no gene match: 4.

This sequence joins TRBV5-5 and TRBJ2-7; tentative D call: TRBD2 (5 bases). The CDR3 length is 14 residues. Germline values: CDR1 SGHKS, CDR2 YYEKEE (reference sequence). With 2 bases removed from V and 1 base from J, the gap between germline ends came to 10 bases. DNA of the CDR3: TGTGCCAGCAGCTTAGAGGGTTGGTCCTACGAGCAGTACGTC. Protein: CASSLEGWSYEQYV.

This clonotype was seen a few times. CDR3 sequence (DNA): TGCAGTGCTAGAGACAGCCAGAGCTCCTATAATTCACCCCTCCACTTT. Translation gives CSARDSQSSYNSPLHF. The chain has TRBV20-1 and TRBJ1-6; no clear D gene. CDR3 size: 16 residues. Looked up from germline, CDR1 is DFQATT and CDR2 is SNEGSKA (reference sequence). Trimming cost V 0 bases and J 0 bases, with 9 bases left between them.

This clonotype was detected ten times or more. The chain's CDR3 is CASSLRGISTDTQYF. The CDR3 DNA follows: TGTGCCAGCAGTTTACGGGGGATCAGCACAGATACGCAGTATTTT. The gene calls are TRBV27 and TRBJ2-3, with D possibly TRBD2 on 6 matching bases. The V end was cut by 2 bases, the J end by 0 bases, with 9 bases between. The CDR3 is 15 amino acids. CDR1 and CDR2 from the germline V gene are MNHEY and SMNVEV (reference sequence).

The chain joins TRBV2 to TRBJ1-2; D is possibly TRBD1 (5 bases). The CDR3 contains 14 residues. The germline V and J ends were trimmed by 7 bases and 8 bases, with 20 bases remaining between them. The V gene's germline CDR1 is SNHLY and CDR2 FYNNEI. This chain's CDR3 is CASIAVRGARGYTF. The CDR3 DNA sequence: TGTGCCAGCATAGCTGTCCGAGGGGCTCGGGGCTACACCTTC.

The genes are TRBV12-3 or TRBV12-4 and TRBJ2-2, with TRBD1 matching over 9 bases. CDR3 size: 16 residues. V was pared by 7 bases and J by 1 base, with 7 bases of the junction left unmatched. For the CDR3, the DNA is TGTGCCAGCATTCGTTTGGGACAGGGGAACACCGGGGAGCTGTTTTTT. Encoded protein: CASIRLGQGNTGELFF.

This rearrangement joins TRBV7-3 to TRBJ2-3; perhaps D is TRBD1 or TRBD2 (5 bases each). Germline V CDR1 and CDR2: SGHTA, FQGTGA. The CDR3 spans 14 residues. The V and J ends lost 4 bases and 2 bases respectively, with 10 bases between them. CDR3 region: CASSSPGPTDTQYF. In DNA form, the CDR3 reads TGTGCCAGCAGCTCGCCGGGACCCACAGATACGCAGTATTTT.

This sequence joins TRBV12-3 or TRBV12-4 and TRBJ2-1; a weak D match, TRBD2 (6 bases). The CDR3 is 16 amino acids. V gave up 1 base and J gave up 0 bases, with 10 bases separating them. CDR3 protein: CASSLGSGDSYNEQFF. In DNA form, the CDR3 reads TGTGCCAGCAGTTTAGGTAGCGGAGACTCCTACAATGAGCAGTTCTTC.

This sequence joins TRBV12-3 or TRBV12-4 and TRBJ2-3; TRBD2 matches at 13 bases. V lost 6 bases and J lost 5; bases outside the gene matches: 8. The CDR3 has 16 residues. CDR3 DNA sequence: TGTGCCAGCAGCCGTCCGACTAGCGGGGGGTTAGATACGCAGTATTTT. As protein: CASSRPTSGGLDTQYF.

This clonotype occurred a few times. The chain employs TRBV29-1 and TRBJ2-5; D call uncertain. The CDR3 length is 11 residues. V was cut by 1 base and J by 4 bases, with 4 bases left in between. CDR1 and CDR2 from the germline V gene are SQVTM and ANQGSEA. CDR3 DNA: TGCAGCGTTGAAGTTCGAGAGACCCAGTACTTC. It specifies CSVEVRETQYF.

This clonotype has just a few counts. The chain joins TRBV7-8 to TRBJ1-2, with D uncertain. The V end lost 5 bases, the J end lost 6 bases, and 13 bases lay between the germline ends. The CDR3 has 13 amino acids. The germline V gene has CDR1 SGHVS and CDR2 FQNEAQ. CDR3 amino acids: CASSLMLGNGYTF. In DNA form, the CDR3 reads TGTGCCAGCAGCCTGATGCTGGGGAATGGCTACACCTTC.

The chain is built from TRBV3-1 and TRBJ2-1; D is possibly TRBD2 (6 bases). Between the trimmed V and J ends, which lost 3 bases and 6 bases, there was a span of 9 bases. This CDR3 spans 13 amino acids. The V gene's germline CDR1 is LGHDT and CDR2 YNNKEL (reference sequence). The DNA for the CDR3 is TGTGCCAGCAGCCATCGGGAGAGCAATGAGCAGTTCTTC. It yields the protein CASSHRESNEQFF.

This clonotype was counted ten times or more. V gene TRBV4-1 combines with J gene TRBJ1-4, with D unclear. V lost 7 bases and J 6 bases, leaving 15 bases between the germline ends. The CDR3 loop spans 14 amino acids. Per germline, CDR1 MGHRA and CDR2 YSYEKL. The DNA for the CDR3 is TGCGCCAGCACCCCATCGGGGTATGATGAAAAACTGTTTTTT. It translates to CASTPSGYDEKLFF.

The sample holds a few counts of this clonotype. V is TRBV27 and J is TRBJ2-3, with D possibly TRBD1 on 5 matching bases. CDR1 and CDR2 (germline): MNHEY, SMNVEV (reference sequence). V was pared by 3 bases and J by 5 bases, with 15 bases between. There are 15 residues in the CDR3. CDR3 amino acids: CASSLGLSLEDTQYF. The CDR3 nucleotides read TGTGCCAGCAGTTTGGGGCTCTCCCTCGAAGATACGCAGTATTTT.

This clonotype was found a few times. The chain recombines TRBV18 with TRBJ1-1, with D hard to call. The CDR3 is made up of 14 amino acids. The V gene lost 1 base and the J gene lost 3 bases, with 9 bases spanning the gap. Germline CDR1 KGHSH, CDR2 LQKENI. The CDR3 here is CASSPRHSDTEAFF. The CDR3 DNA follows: TGTGCCAGCTCACCACGGCACAGTGACACTGAAGCTTTCTTT.

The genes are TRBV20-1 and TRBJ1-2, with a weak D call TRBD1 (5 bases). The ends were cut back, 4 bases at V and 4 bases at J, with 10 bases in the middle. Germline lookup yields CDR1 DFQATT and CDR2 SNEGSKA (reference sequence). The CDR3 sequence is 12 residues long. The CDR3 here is CSAIRGTYGYTF. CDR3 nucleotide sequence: TGCAGTGCTATAAGGGGAACCTATGGCTACACCTTC.

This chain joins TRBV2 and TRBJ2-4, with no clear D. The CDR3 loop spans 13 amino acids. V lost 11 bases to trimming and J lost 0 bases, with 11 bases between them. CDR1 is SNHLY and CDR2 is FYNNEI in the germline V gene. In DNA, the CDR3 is TGTGCCGGGTCACCGCTAGCCAAAAACATTCAGTACTTC. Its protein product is CAGSPLAKNIQYF.